The 29 T cell receptor beta chains below were found in one sample sequenced in a study of OX40 agonist ivuxolimab in advanced cancers. This table comes from immunoSEQ multiplex PCR, and its TCRdb copy is limited to in-frame clones, with some not included. The profile shows around 61,000 clones, around 83% of them singletons. The specimen was CD4+ or CD8+ T cells sorted from blood, collected in a trial of the OX40 agonist ivuxolimab. Every receptor here comes from an adult with an advanced solid tumor such as melanoma, head and neck, liver or kidney cancer.

The rearrangement uses TRBV7-2 and TRBJ2-7, with 10 bases matching TRBD1. The length of the CDR3 is 17 residues. The germline V gene has CDR1 SGHTA and CDR2 FQGNSA. The junction had 8 bases not matched to a gene; V was cut back by 1 base and J by 2 bases. CDR3 sequence (DNA): TGTGCCAGCAGCTTAGATCTTAGTGGACAGGGGGCCTACGAGCAGTACTTC. Residues: CASSLDLSGQGAYEQYF.

The chain uses TRBV5-1 and TRBJ1-1, with D tentatively TRBD1 (5 bases). CDR1 is SGHRS, CDR2 YFSETQ, per germline. Trimming shortened V by 1 base and J by 0 bases, and 16 bases separated the two germline ends. This CDR3 comprises 17 residues. The CDR3 DNA follows: TGCGCCAGCAGCTTGATCTCGACAGCATACATGAACACTGAAGCTTTCTTT. Protein product: CASSLISTAYMNTEAFF.

The V gene is TRBV5-1, the J gene TRBJ2-2; 8 nucleotides agree with TRBD2. Per the germline V gene, CDR1 is SGHRS and CDR2 is YFSETQ. J gave up 4 bases and V 3 bases, and 5 bases lay outside the gene matches. The CDR3 is 15 amino acids. The CDR3 sequence: CASSWTGTSTGELFF. CDR3 coding DNA: TGCGCCAGCAGCTGGACCGGGACTAGCACCGGGGAGCTGTTTTTT.

The gene calls are TRBV7-2 and TRBJ2-1, with D uncertain. CDR1 and CDR2 (germline): SGHTA, FQGNSA. The V end lost 4 bases, the J end lost 4 bases, and 8 bases lay between the germline ends. The CDR3 consists of 13 residues. The CDR3 DNA follows: TGTGCCAGCAGCTCGCTAATTTACAATGAGCAGTTCTTC. This sequence encodes CASSSLIYNEQFF.

The sample holds a few counts of this clone. V usage is TRBV5-8 and J usage is TRBJ2-1; D remains ambiguous. The V gene lost 1 base and the J gene lost 1 base, with 6 bases spanning the gap. CDR3 size: 14 residues. Per germline, CDR1 SGHTS and CDR2 YDEGEE. The chain's CDR3 is CASSLLSSYNEQFF. The CDR3, as DNA: TGTGCCAGCAGCTTGTTGTCGTCCTACAATGAGCAGTTCTTC.

The rearrangement joins TRBV9 to TRBJ1-2, with a tentative D call TRBD1 (5 bases). Trimming stripped 0 bases from V and 4 bases from J, with 10 bases between. The CDR3 is 14 residues long. Germline values: CDR1 SGDLS, CDR2 YYNGEE. The CDR3 DNA reads as TGTGCCAGCAGCGTAGTGGAGGGGAGCTATGGCTACACCTTC. Protein sequence: CASSVVEGSYGYTF.

The J gene is TRBJ2-1, the V gene TRBV5-4; TRBD2 matches at 10 bases. CDR3 length equals 16 residues. Trimming at V came to 0 bases and at J to 4 bases, leaving 4 bases not matched to a gene. Germline values: CDR1 SGHNT, CDR2 YYREEE (reference sequence). CDR3 protein: CASSLEAAGGYNEQFF. The CDR3 nucleotides are TGTGCCAGCAGCTTGGAGGCAGCGGGGGGGTACAATGAGCAGTTCTTC.

The chain uses TRBV9 and TRBJ1-1; TRBD1 is a possible D gene (5 bases). Germline V CDR1 and CDR2: SGDLS, YYNGEE. This CDR3 contains 14 residues. V was shortened by 1 base and J by 4 bases, with 11 bases between the two germline ends. The CDR3 sequence: CASSVRAGPTEAFF. CDR3 nucleotides: TGTGCCAGCAGCGTAAGGGCAGGGCCCACTGAAGCTTTCTTT.

The J gene is TRBJ2-7, the V gene TRBV11-3, with 9 bases aligning to TRBD2. The CDR3 has 15 amino acids. The V gene's germline CDR1 is SGHNT and CDR2 YENEEA. V was clipped by 4 bases and J by 0 bases; unmatched bases: 4. CDR3: CASSWGSGGSYEQYF. CDR3 DNA: TGTGCCAGCAGCTGGGGTAGCGGGGGCTCCTACGAGCAGTACTTC.

The rearrangement links TRBV11-2 to TRBJ1-4; 11 bases are a match to TRBD1. The V gene end was trimmed by 6 bases and the J gene end by 10 bases; junction bases not matched to a gene: 7. CDR3 length equals 14 residues. Germline V lookup: CDR1 SGHAT, CDR2 FQNNGV. CDR3 region: CASSPGQGARKLFF. The CDR3, as DNA: TGTGCCAGCAGTCCTGGACAGGGGGCGCGAAAACTGTTTTTT.

This chain connects TRBV18 to TRBJ1-1; 10 bases line up with TRBD1. V shed 1 base and J 0 bases; nucleotides not matched to a gene: 5. The germline V gene has CDR1 KGHSH and CDR2 LQKENI. The CDR3 contains 17 residues. CDR3 in DNA: TGTGCCAGCTCACCACGACAGGGGGCTCAGATGAACACTGAAGCTTTCTTT. Translation: CASSPRQGAQMNTEAFF.

This clone was observed a handful of times. The chain couples TRBV5-1 to TRBJ2-3, with 9 positions matching TRBD1. The length of the CDR3 is 14 residues. CDR1 and CDR2 from the germline V gene are SGHRS and YFSETQ. With 3 bases clipped from V and 3 bases from J, the junction kept 2 bases outside the gene matches. The CDR3: CASSYGQGTDTQYF. CDR3 DNA: TGCGCCAGCAGCTATGGACAGGGGACAGATACGCAGTATTTT.

V and J are TRBV10-3 and TRBJ1-2; D possibly corresponds to TRBD1 (5 bases). Trimming removed 8 bases at V and 8 bases at J, with 15 bases between. The CDR3 runs to 12 residues. The germline V gene has CDR1 ENHRY and CDR2 SYGVKD. The DNA for the CDR3 is TGTGCCATCTTGGGCCAGTGGGACGGCTACACCTTC. It specifies CAILGQWDGYTF.

The gene calls are TRBV7-5 and TRBJ2-3. TRBV7-5 is given as a pseudogene. This CDR3 has 17 amino acids. The CDR3 loop is CARSGTPESECTDTQYF. CDR3 nucleotides: TGTGCCAGAAGCGGGACGCCTGAGAGCGAATGCACAGATACGCAGTATTTT.

The chain joins TRBV28 to TRBJ2-7, with D perhaps matching TRBD1 (5 bases). The CDR3 totals 12 residues. Deletions cut 10 bases from V and 3 bases from J, with 13 bases between. Per the germline V gene, CDR1 is MDHEN and CDR2 is SYDVKM. The CDR3 coding sequence is TGTGCCACAATAGACAGTTTCTACGAGCAGTACTTC. This gives the protein CATIDSFYEQYF.

Here the CDR3 DNA reads TGTGCCAGCAGCGGAGGGACAGGCTCAGATACGCAGTATTTT. Amino acids: CASSGGTGSDTQYF. The chain links TRBV7-9 to TRBJ2-3; 8 nucleotides align to TRBD1. Germline assignment: CDR1 SEHNR and CDR2 FQNEAQ (reference sequence). This CDR3 spans 14 amino acids. The V segment lost 5 bases and the J segment 4 bases; nucleotides outside the gene matches: 5.

This chain connects TRBV19 to TRBJ2-1; possible D gene TRBD1, 6 bases. CDR3 length: 15 residues. V was pared by 6 bases and J by 5 bases, with 17 bases between. The germline V gene encodes CDR1 LNHDA and CDR2 SQIVND (reference sequence). CDR3 amino acids: CASSPQGYSDNEQFF. CDR3 nucleotides: TGTGCCAGTAGCCCACAGGGATACAGCGACAATGAGCAGTTCTTC.

The chain couples TRBV6-5 to TRBJ2-7; a weak D match, TRBD1 (6 bases). CDR1 MNHEY and CDR2 SVGAGI come from the germline V gene. Trimming left V 0 bases short and J 4 bases short, with 13 bases between. The CDR3 contains 15 residues. The CDR3 reads CASSYSGSGAYEQYF. The CDR3 region has the DNA TGTGCCAGCAGTTACTCGGGGTCAGGGGCTTACGAGCAGTACTTC.

The rearrangement joins TRBV6-5 to TRBJ1-4; D may be TRBD1 (6 bases). The V end was cut by 8 bases, the J end by 7 bases, with 17 bases between. Germline V lookup: CDR1 MNHEY, CDR2 SVGAGI. This CDR3 is built from 14 residues. The CDR3 is CASGPTRGSEKLFF. DNA for the CDR3: TGTGCCAGCGGACCGACAAGGGGGAGTGAAAAACTGTTTTTT.

About this clone: Germline is not matched at one junction end, which may reflect a read error. This chain uses TRBV6-5 with TRBJ1-3; D call uncertain. The CDR3 runs 14 residues. In germline, CDR1 is MNHEY, CDR2 SVGAGI. CDR3 DNA sequence: TGTGCCAGCATCTGGGTCTTCTCTGGAGACACCATATATTTT. Translated, it gives CASIWVFSGDTIYF.

This clone was found once. The chain has TRBV2 and TRBJ1-6, with D possibly matching TRBD1 (5 bases). The CDR3 totals 15 residues. Germline CDR1 reads SNHLY; CDR2 reads FYNNEI. V lost 4 bases, J lost 8 bases, and 15 bases lay in between. CDR3 protein: CASSAESGQDSPLHF. The CDR3 DNA reads as TGTGCCAGCAGTGCTGAATCAGGGCAGGATTCACCCCTCCACTTT. The full variable domain, rest sourced from reference TRBV2 and TRBJ1-6, is EPEVTQTPSHQVTQMGQEVILRCVPISNHLYFYWYRQILGQKVEFLVSFYNNEISEKSEIFDDQFSVERPDGSNFTLKIRSTKLEDSAMYFCASSAESGQDSPLHFGNGTRLTVT.

The genes are TRBV4-3 and TRBJ1-4; D is perhaps TRBD1 (5 bases). The V and J ends lost 1 base and 2 bases respectively, with 11 bases between them. The germline V gene has CDR1 LGHNA and CDR2 YSLEER. This CDR3 is built from 16 residues. CDR3 nucleotides: TGCGCCAGCAGCCAAGGAGCAGGGCCGACTAATGAAAAACTGTTTTTT. Its translation: CASSQGAGPTNEKLFF.

This rearrangement joins TRBV18 to TRBJ1-2; TRBD1 might be the D (5 bases). Trimming cost V 5 bases and J 1 base, with 14 bases left between them. CDR1 KGHSH and CDR2 LQKENI come from the germline V gene. CDR3 length: 15 amino acids. In DNA, the CDR3 is TGTGCCAGCTCAACTTGGACACGAAATAACTATGGCTACACCTTC. Its protein product is CASSTWTRNNYGYTF. Based on the CDR3 plus reference TRBV18 and TRBJ1-2, the full variable domain is NAGVMQNPRHLVRRRGQEARLRCSPMKGHSHVYWYRQLPEEGLKFMVYLQKENIIDESGMPKERFSAEFPKEGPSILRIQQVVRGDSAAYFCASSTWTRNNYGYTFGSGTRLTVV.

This chain joins TRBV11-2 and TRBJ2-7; D may match TRBD1 or TRBD2 (6 bases each). CDR1 and CDR2 from the germline V gene are SGHAT and FQNNGV. CDR3 size: 14 residues. The V and J ends lost 5 bases and 2 bases respectively, with 13 bases between them. The CDR3 region is CASSMGRGPYEQYF. For the CDR3, the DNA is TGTGCCAGCAGCATGGGCCGGGGGCCCTACGAGCAGTACTTC.

The CDR3 bases are TGTGCCAGCAGCGTAAGTAGCCTTGCCTACGAGCAGTACTTC. It translates to CASSVSSLAYEQYF. The genes are TRBV9 and TRBJ2-7; no definite D call. Trimming removed 1 base from V and 2 bases from J, with 10 bases in between. CDR1 SGDLS and CDR2 YYNGEE come from the germline V gene. The CDR3 consists of 14 residues.

The chain links TRBV4-3 to TRBJ2-2; D tentatively reads TRBD1 or TRBD2 (6 bases each). Germline-derived CDR1 and CDR2 are LGHNA and YSLEER. CDR3 length equals 15 residues. V was shortened by 0 bases and J by 8 bases, with 13 bases between the two germline ends. In DNA, the CDR3 is TGCGCCAGCAGCCAAGAAGGGGGGCGCGGAGGGGAGCTGTTTTTT. Amino acids: CASSQEGGRGGELFF.

The chain recombines TRBV7-8 with TRBJ1-6; D possibly corresponds to TRBD1 (5 bases). V was pared by 5 bases and J by 7 bases, with 30 bases between. Germline V gene lookup returns CDR1 SGHVS and CDR2 FQNEAQ. The CDR3 runs to 20 residues. The CDR3 sequence: CASSPTRAGLTIPLNSPLHF. In nucleotides, the CDR3 is TGTGCCAGCAGCCCCACCCGAGCGGGACTCACCATCCCCCTCAATTCACCCCTCCACTTT.

This clone is judged medium-sized. The V and J genes are TRBV9 and TRBJ1-6, with TRBD1 matching 7 bases. The CDR3 totals 17 residues. With V trimmed by 2 bases and J by 7 bases, 12 bases remained unmatched. The germline CDR1 and CDR2 sequences are SGDLS and YYNGEE. The CDR3 DNA follows: TGTGCCAGCAGCGTCGGGCAAAGGGGGACAGCAAATTCACCCCTCCACTTT. Protein sequence: CASSVGQRGTANSPLHF. Full variable domain (rest looked up from reference TRBV9 and TRBJ1-6): DSGVTQTPKHLITATGQRVTLRCSPRSGDLSVYWYQQSLDQGLQFLIQYYNGEERAKGNILERFSAQQFPDLHSELNLSSLELGDSALYFCASSVGQRGTANSPLHFGNGTRLTVT.

The gene calls are TRBV7-2 and TRBJ2-5; 9 positions match TRBD2. V shed 5 bases and J 5 bases; nucleotides not matched to a gene: 9. Germline CDR1 and CDR2: SGHTA and FQGNSA. The CDR3 is 15 amino acids. CDR3 region: CASSTAGGAGETQYF. The CDR3 nucleotides read TGTGCCAGCAGCACCGCGGGGGGGGCTGGCGAGACCCAGTACTTC.